This T cell receptor (beta chain) was observed in a study of early T cells in non-severe SARS-CoV-2 infection. Overall study context: Sequencing used unsorted whole-blood bulk RNA, so chains lack pairing. Whole-study findings and limits: VDJdb matching favored anti-spike CD8 responses, missing private and CD4 specificities.

Separate cDNA molecules each had unique molecular identifiers attached to them. TCRdb redid the calling of the 5' RACE reads with MiXCR, one entry per CDR3 protein. The sample lists more than 25,000 distinct CDR3 sequences, approximately 2.9% seen once, with over 0.65% in the top ten. V lost 2 bases and J lost 0, with 6 bases in between. There are 14 residues in the CDR3. The germline gives CDR1 SGHTA, CDR2 FQGTGA. Worth noting for this clonotype: As yet, its antigen is unknown.

The chain joins TRBV7-3 to TRBJ2-3; tentatively, D is TRBD2 (6 bases). The TCR was taken from an adult who was a healthcare worker with PCR-confirmed SARS-CoV-2 infection or an uninfected control (not recorded which). Material: whole blood. In DNA, the CDR3 is TGTGCCAGCAGCTTAGCGGGGAGCACAGATACGCAGTATTTT. Translation: CASSLAGSTDTQYF.